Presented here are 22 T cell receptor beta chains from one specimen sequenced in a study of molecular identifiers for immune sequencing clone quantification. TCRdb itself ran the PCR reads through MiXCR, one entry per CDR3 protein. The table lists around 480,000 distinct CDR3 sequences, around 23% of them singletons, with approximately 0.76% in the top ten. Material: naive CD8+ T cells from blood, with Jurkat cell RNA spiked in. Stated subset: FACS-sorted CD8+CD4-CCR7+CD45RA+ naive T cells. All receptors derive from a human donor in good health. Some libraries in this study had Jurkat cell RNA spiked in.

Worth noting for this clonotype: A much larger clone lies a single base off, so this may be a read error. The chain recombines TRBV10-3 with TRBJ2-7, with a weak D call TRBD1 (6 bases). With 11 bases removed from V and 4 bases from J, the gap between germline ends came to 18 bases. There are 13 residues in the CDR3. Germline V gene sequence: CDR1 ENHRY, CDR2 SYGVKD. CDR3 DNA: TGTGCCGTCCTTTACGAACAGGGTTACGAGCAGTACTTC. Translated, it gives CAVLYEQGYEQYF.

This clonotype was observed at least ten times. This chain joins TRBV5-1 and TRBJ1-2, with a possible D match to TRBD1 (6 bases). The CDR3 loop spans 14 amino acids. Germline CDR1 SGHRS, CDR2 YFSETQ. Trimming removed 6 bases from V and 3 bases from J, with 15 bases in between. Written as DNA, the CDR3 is TGCGCCAGCAACCTATTCTCAGGGGACTATGGCTACACCTTC. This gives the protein CASNLFSGDYGYTF.

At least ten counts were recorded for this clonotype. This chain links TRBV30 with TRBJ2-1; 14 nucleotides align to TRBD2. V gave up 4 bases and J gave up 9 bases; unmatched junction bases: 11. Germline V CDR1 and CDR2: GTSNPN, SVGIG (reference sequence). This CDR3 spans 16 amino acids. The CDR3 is CAWKPGTSGSWSEQFF. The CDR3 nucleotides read TGTGCCTGGAAACCCGGGACTAGCGGGAGTTGGAGTGAGCAGTTCTTC.

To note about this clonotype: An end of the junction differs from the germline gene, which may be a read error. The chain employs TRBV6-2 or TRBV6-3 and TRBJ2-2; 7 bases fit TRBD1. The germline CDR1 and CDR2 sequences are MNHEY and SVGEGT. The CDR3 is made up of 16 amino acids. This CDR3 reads CARSRTGAPNTGALFF. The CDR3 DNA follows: TGTGCCCGCAGTCGTACAGGGGCACCTAACACCGGGGCGCTGTTTTTT.

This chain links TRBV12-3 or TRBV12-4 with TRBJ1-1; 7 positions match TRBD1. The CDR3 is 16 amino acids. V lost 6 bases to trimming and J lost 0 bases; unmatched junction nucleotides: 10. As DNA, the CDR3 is TGTGCCAGCAGACTATCGGGGACAGATTTGAACACTGAAGCTTTCTTT. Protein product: CASRLSGTDLNTEAFF.

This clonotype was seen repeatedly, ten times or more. The chain's CDR3 is CASSSLPKALSSYNEQFF. CDR3 nucleotide sequence: TGTGCCAGCAGCTCGCTGCCGAAAGCGTTAAGCTCCTACAATGAGCAGTTCTTC. This chain uses TRBV7-2 with TRBJ2-1; the D is unclear. The CDR3 runs to 18 residues. CDR1 is SGHTA, CDR2 FQGNSA, per germline. V was cut by 4 bases and J by 0 bases, with 19 bases left in between.

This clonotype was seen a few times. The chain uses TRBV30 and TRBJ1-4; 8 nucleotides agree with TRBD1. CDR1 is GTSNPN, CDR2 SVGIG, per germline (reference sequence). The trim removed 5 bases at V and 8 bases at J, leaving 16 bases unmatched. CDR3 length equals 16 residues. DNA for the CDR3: TGTGCCTGGTCCGGGACAGGCCCAGGATTGGGGGAAAAACTGTTTTTT. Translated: CAWSGTGPGLGEKLFF.

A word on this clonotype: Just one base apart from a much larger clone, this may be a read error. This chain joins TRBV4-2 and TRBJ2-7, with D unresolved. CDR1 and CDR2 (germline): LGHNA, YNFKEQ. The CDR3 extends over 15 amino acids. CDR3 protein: CGSSQGRTSSYEQYF. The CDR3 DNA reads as TGTGGCAGCAGCCAAGGGCGAACGAGCTCCTACGAGCAGTACTTC.

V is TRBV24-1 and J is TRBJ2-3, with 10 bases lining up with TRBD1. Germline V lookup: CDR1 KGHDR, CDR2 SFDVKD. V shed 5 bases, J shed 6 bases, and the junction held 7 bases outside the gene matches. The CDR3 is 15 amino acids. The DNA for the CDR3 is TGTGCCACCAGTGCGCCGGGACAGGGGTGGGATACGCAGTATTTT. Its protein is CATSAPGQGWDTQYF.

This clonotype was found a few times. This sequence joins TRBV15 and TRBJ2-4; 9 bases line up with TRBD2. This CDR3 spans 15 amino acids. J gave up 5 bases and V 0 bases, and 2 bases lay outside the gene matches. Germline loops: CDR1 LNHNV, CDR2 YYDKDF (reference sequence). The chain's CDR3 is CATSREIAGENIQYF. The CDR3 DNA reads TGTGCCACCAGCAGAGAAATAGCGGGGGAAAACATTCAGTACTTC. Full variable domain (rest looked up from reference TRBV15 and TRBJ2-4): DAMVIQNPRYQVTQFGKPVTLSCSQTLNHNVMYWYQQKSSQAPKLLFHYYDKDFNNEADTPDNFQSRRPNTSFCFLDIRSPGLGDTAMYLCATSREIAGENIQYFGAGTRLSVL.

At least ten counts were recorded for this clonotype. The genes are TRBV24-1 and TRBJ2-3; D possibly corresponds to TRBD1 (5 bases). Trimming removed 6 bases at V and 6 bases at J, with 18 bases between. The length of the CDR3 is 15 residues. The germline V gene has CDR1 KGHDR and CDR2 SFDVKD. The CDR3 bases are TGTGCCACCAGTCTCCGAGACAGCCCCGTTGATACGCAGTATTTT. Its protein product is CATSLRDSPVDTQYF.

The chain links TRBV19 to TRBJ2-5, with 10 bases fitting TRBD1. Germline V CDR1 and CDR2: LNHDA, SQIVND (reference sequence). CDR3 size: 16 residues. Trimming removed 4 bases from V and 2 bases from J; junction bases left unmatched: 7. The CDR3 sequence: CASSNADRGPQETQYF. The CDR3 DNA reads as TGTGCCAGTAGTAACGCCGACAGGGGGCCACAAGAGACCCAGTACTTC.

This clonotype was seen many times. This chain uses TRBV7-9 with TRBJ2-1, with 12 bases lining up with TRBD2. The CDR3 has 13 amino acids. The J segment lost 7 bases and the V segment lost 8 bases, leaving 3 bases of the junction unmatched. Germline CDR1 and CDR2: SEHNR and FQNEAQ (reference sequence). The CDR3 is CASGTSGLNEQFF. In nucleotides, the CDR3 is TGTGCCAGCGGGACTAGCGGGTTAAATGAGCAGTTCTTC.

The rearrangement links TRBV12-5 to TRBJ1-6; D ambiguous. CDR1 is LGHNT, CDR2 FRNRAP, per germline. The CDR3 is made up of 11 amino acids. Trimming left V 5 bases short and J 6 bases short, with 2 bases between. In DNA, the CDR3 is TGTGCTAGTGGTGCTAATTCACCCCTCCACTTT. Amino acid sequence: CASGANSPLHF.

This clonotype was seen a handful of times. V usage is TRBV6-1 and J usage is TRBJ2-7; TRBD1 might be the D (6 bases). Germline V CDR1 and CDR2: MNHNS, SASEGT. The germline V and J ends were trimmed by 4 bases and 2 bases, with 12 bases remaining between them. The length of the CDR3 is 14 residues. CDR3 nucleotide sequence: TGTGCCAGCAGTGCCTACAGGGCCGCCTACGAGCAGTACTTC. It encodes CASSAYRAAYEQYF.

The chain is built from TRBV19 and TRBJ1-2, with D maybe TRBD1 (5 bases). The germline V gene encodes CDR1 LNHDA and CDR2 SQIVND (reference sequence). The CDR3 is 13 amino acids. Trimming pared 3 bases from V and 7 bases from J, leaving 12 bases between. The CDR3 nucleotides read TGTGCCAGTAGTATGGCAGGGTTTTTTGGCTACACCTTC. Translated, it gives CASSMAGFFGYTF.

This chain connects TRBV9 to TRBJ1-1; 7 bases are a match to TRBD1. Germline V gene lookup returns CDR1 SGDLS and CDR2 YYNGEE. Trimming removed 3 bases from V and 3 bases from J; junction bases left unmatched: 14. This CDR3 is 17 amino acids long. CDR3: CASSAGSTGLGDTEAFF. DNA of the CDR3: TGTGCCAGCAGCGCTGGATCGACAGGGCTGGGCGACACTGAAGCTTTCTTT. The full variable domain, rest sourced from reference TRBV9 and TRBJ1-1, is DSGVTQTPKHLITATGQRVTLRCSPRSGDLSVYWYQQSLDQGLQFLIQYYNGEERAKGNILERFSAQQFPDLHSELNLSSLELGDSALYFCASSAGSTGLGDTEAFFGQGTRLTVV.

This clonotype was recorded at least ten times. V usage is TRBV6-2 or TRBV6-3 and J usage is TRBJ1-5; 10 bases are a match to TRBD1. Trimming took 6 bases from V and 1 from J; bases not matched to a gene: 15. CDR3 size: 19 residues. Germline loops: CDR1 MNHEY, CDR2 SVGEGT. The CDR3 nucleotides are TGTGCCAGCAGCAAGACCCTGCGGACAGGGGGTAGAAGCAATCAGCCCCAGCATTTT. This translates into CASSKTLRTGGRSNQPQHF.

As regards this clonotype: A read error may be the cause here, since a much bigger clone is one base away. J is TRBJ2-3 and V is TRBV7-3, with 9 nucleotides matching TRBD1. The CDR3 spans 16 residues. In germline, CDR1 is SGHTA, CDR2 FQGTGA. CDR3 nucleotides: TGTGCCAGCAGCTTAATTTCGAGACAGGGGGGAGATGCGCAGTATTTT. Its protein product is CASSLISRQGGDAQYF.

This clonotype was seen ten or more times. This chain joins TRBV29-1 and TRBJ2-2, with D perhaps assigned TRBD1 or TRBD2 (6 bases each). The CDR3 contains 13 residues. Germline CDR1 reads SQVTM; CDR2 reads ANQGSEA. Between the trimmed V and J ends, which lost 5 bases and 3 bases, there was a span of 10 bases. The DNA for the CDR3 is TGCAGCGTTTACAGGGAGGACACCGGGGAGCTGTTTTTT. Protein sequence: CSVYREDTGELFF.

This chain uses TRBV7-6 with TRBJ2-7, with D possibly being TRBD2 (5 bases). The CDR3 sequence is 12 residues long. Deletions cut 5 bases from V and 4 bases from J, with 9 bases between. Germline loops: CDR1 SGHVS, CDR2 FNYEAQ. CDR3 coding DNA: TGTGCCAGCAGCCCCGGGGAATACGAGCAGTACTTC. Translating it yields CASSPGEYEQYF.

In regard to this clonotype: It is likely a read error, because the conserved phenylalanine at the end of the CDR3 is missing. The CDR3 DNA sequence: TGTGCCAGCAGCTTCAGCGGGAGAGTAAATGAGCAGTTCTAC. Encoded protein: CASSFSGRVNEQFY. The rearrangement uses TRBV7-2 and TRBJ2-1; 8 bases are a match to TRBD2. The V segment lost 3 bases and the J segment 7 bases; nucleotides outside the gene matches: 5. CDR3 length equals 14 residues. The germline gives CDR1 SGHTA, CDR2 FQGNSA.